This T cell receptor (beta chain) was identified in a study of high-grade serous ovarian cancer treatment subgroups. Repertoires were generated with immunoSEQ multiplex PCR, while TCRdb's copy carries only in-frame clones and drops some. This sample has roughly 9,800 clones; 68% occur once, and the top ten carry over 4%. Tumor samples were taken before definitive surgery or chemotherapy. Germline CDR1 is SGHDN and CDR2 is FVKESK. This CDR3 has 11 amino acids. V shed 4 bases and J shed 5 bases, with 4 bases lying between them. The receptor's source is a human donor with high-grade serous ovarian cancer. The V call is TRBV14, the J call TRBJ2-3; D is uncertain. Sequenced material: tumor tissue. The chain's CDR3 is CASSLGDTQYF. In nucleotides, the CDR3 is TGTGCCAGCAGCCTAGGAGATACGCAGTATTTT. The full variable domain, with the rest looked up from reference TRBV14 and TRBJ2-3, is EAGVTQFPSHSVIEKGQTVTLRCDPISGHDNLYWYRRVMGKEIKFLLHFVKESKQDESGMPNNRFLAERTGGTYSTLKVQPAELEDSGVYFCASSLGDTQYFGPGTRLTVL.